One sample yielded the 25 T cell receptor beta chains listed below, sequenced in a study of cytomegalovirus exposure and HLA in healthy donors. PCR used 60 Vbeta primers and 13 Jbeta primers. Libraries were prepared by immunoSEQ multiplex PCR; TCRdb keeps only in-frame clonotypes and omits some of them. The data hold about 92,000 clones, with over 70% observed a single time. The sequencing sample was made of PBMCs. These receptors were collected from a girl between 2 and 10 years old in good health and CMV-seropositive.

The chain links TRBV5-1 to TRBJ2-2, with D hard to call. There are 12 residues in the CDR3. V was cut by 4 bases and J by 3 bases, with 4 bases left in between. Germline V gene lookup returns CDR1 SGHRS and CDR2 YFSETQ. The CDR3 region has the DNA TGCGCCAGCAGCAGAGACACCGGGGAGCTGTTTTTT. It yields the protein CASSRDTGELFF.

This rearrangement joins TRBV6-6 to TRBJ1-3; TRBD1 matches at 9 bases. Germline trimming cut 2 bases from V and 0 bases from J; bases unmatched to any gene: 2. There are 16 residues in the CDR3. Per germline, CDR1 MNHNY and CDR2 SVGAGI (reference sequence). Here the CDR3 DNA reads TGTGCCAGCAGTTACGACAGGGGGGTCTCTGGAAACACCATATATTTT. Amino acids: CASSYDRGVSGNTIYF.

This CDR3 is CASSVDSSSGNTIYF. In DNA, the CDR3 is TGTGCCAGCAGCGTAGACAGCAGCTCTGGAAACACCATATATTTT. The rearrangement uses TRBV9 and TRBJ1-3; D ambiguous. This CDR3 comprises 15 residues. V shed 0 bases and J shed 0 bases, with 7 bases lying between them. CDR1 and CDR2 from the germline V gene are SGDLS and YYNGEE.

CDR3 DNA sequence: TGTGCCAGTAGTCCAACTAGCGGGATATTCTCCTACAATGAGCAGTTCTTC. Residues: CASSPTSGIFSYNEQFF. The chain employs TRBV19 and TRBJ2-1, with 10 bases matching TRBD2. Germline assignment: CDR1 LNHDA and CDR2 SQIVND (reference sequence). V was clipped by 5 bases and J by 0 bases; unmatched bases: 7. The CDR3 covers 17 residues.

The gene calls are TRBV29-1 and TRBJ2-1; tentative D call: TRBD2 (6 bases). The CDR3 length is 12 residues. Trimming took 7 bases from V and 8 from J, leaving 15 bases between them. Germline loops: CDR1 SQVTM, CDR2 ANQGSEA. The CDR3 here is CSAGVPSYEQFF. The CDR3 region has the DNA TGCAGCGCGGGAGTGCCCTCTTATGAGCAGTTCTTC.

V is TRBV6-5 and J is TRBJ2-7, with 10 bases identical to TRBD1. The CDR3 loop spans 14 amino acids. V lost 2 bases to trimming and J lost 6 bases; unmatched junction nucleotides: 4. Germline CDR1 and CDR2: MNHEY and SVGAGI. The CDR3 region is CASSYGTGAGEQYF. The CDR3 DNA follows: TGTGCCAGCAGTTACGGGACAGGGGCGGGCGAGCAGTACTTC.

The chain has TRBV9 and TRBJ2-1; TRBD2 agrees at 8 bases. CDR1 is SGDLS and CDR2 is YYNGEE in the germline V gene. V lost 3 bases and J lost 4; bases outside the gene matches: 9. CDR3 size: 16 residues. The CDR3 coding sequence is TGTGCCAGCAGCGAATATCAATTAGCGGGATACAATGAGCAGTTCTTC. It is translated as CASSEYQLAGYNEQFF.

This clone has more than one count but fewer than ten. The chain employs TRBV27 and TRBJ2-5; 8 bases are shared with TRBD2. This CDR3 is built from 19 residues. Germline trimming cut 1 base from V and 2 bases from J; bases unmatched to any gene: 15. CDR1 MNHEY and CDR2 SMNVEV come from the germline V gene (reference sequence). The CDR3 sequence is CASSLFPPRGGVGQETQYF. CDR3 sequence (DNA): TGTGCCAGCAGTTTATTTCCCCCACGGGGGGGAGTGGGGCAAGAGACCCAGTACTTC.

The rearrangement joins TRBV19 to TRBJ1-1; D possibly corresponds to TRBD1 (5 bases). V was pared by 0 bases and J by 6 bases, with 11 bases between. The CDR3 covers 14 residues. Per germline, CDR1 LNHDA and CDR2 SQIVND (reference sequence). The CDR3: CASSIDRGEAEAFF. In DNA, the CDR3 is TGTGCCAGTAGTATAGATAGGGGCGAAGCTGAAGCTTTCTTT.

This chain joins TRBV4-3 and TRBJ2-3, with TRBD1 as a possible D gene (5 bases). Looked up from germline, CDR1 is LGHNA and CDR2 is YSLEER. V lost 4 bases to trimming and J lost 2 bases, with 19 bases between them. The CDR3 runs 17 residues. The CDR3 bases are TGCGCCAGCAGCCCAACCGCCGTGGTAGGGGCCACAGATACGCAGTATTTT. Protein sequence: CASSPTAVVGATDTQYF.

In its sample, this clone was seen a few times. CDR3 sequence reads: CASGVTGSDQPQHF. The DNA for the CDR3 is TGTGCCAGCGGGGTCACAGGGAGCGATCAGCCCCAGCATTTT. The chain recombines TRBV7-9 with TRBJ1-5, with D possibly being TRBD1 (6 bases). The CDR3 extends over 14 amino acids. Trimming pared 8 bases from V and 5 bases from J, leaving 16 bases between. Germline CDR1 is SEHNR and CDR2 is FQNEAQ (reference sequence).

The V gene is TRBV7-9, the J gene TRBJ2-1, with a tentative D call TRBD2 (6 bases). Germline values: CDR1 SEHNR, CDR2 FQNEAQ (reference sequence). The CDR3 has 10 residues. Deletions cut 8 bases from V and 10 bases from J, with 9 bases between. The CDR3 nucleotides are TGTGCCAGCTTGGGAGGCGAGCAGTTCTTC. Its protein is CASLGGEQFF.

The V call is TRBV6-5, the J call TRBJ2-3; 7 nucleotides line up with TRBD2. The CDR3 runs to 13 residues. In germline, CDR1 is MNHEY, CDR2 SVGAGI. Unmatched junction bases numbered 5, after V lost 6 bases and J lost 5 bases. CDR3 nucleotides: TGTGCCAGCAGCTGGGGGGGAGGAGATACGCAGTATTTT. The encoded protein is CASSWGGGDTQYF.

The chain has TRBV7-4 and TRBJ2-7; TRBD2 matches 9 bases. V was pared by 5 bases and J by 5 bases, with 19 bases of the junction left unmatched. The V gene's germline CDR1 is SGHVT and CDR2 SQSDAQ. The CDR3 covers 18 residues. CDR3 amino acids: CASSPPGRGRVFFHEQYF. CDR3 in DNA: TGTGCCAGCAGCCCCCCGGGGCGCGGGAGGGTCTTCTTCCACGAGCAGTACTTC.

This chain joins TRBV9 and TRBJ2-1; TRBD2 agrees at 7 bases. There are 16 residues in the CDR3. Germline V gives CDR1 SGDLS, CDR2 YYNGEE. Trimming at V came to 0 bases and at J to 5 bases, leaving 8 bases not matched to a gene. The CDR3 spells CASSVAIGTTDNEQFF. The DNA of the CDR3 is TGTGCCAGCAGCGTAGCTATTGGGACTACCGACAATGAGCAGTTCTTC.

The chain carries TRBV6-5 and TRBJ2-3; 7 bases agree with TRBD2. The junction had 0 bases not matched to a gene; V was cut back by 0 bases and J by 6 bases. Germline loops: CDR1 MNHEY, CDR2 SVGAGI. The CDR3 runs to 13 residues. CDR3 in amino acids: CASSYSTSDTQYF. CDR3 DNA: TGTGCCAGCAGTTACTCGACTAGCGATACGCAGTATTTT.

This chain uses TRBV30 with TRBJ1-2; D not certain. Germline V gene lookup returns CDR1 GTSNPN and CDR2 SVGIG (reference sequence). The CDR3 length is 12 residues. The V gene lost 1 base and the J gene lost 6 bases, with 9 bases spanning the gap. The CDR3 nucleotides read TGTGCCTGGAGTGGGAGGTCGGATGGCTACACCTTC. Encoded protein: CAWSGRSDGYTF. The complete variable domain, with remaining parts taken from reference TRBV30 and TRBJ1-2, reads SQTIHQWPATLVQPVGSPLSLECTVEGTSNPNLYWYRQAAGRGLQLLFYSVGIGQISSEVPQNLSASRPQDRQFILSSKKLLLSDSGFYLCAWSGRSDGYTFGSGTRLTVV.

This clone was observed a handful of times. This rearrangement joins TRBV27 to TRBJ1-1, with D possibly TRBD1 on 5 matching bases. This CDR3 has 13 residues. V was cut by 6 bases and J by 1 base, with 9 bases left in between. CDR1 MNHEY and CDR2 SMNVEV come from the germline V gene (reference sequence). The DNA for the CDR3 is TGTGCCAGCAGAAACAGGCAGAACACTGAAGCTTTCTTT. Protein sequence: CASRNRQNTEAFF.

This sequence joins TRBV15 and TRBJ2-3; 9 bases align to TRBD2. V gave up 8 bases and J gave up 5 bases; unmatched junction bases: 11. This CDR3 spans 15 amino acids. The germline CDR1 and CDR2 sequences are LNHNV and YYDKDF (reference sequence). The CDR3 region has the DNA TGTGCCACCGTTCTGGCGGGAGGGCCGGTAGATACGCAGTATTTT. Its protein product is CATVLAGGPVDTQYF.

The chain uses TRBV6-1 and TRBJ1-2; 7 bases fit TRBD1. Germline assignment: CDR1 MNHNS and CDR2 SASEGT. The CDR3 runs 17 residues. J lost 7 bases, V lost 0 bases, and 14 bases had no gene match. CDR3 sequence (DNA): TGTGCCAGCAGTGAAGCCCCCCTTAGACGGAGACAGGGTGGCTACACCTTC. Its protein is CASSEAPLRRRQGGYTF.

The genes are TRBV29-1 and TRBJ1-3, with 9 bases aligning to TRBD1. Trimming took 7 bases from V and 1 from J; bases not matched to a gene: 5. This CDR3 has 14 amino acids. Germline assignment: CDR1 SQVTM and CDR2 ANQGSEA. CDR3 nucleotide sequence: TGCAGCGCTAGACAGGGGGAATCTGGAAACACCATATATTTT. Encoded protein: CSARQGESGNTIYF.

The rearrangement joins TRBV7-9 to TRBJ1-3, with 7 bases matching TRBD1. Trimming at V came to 4 bases and at J to 4 bases, leaving 7 bases not matched to a gene. CDR1 SEHNR and CDR2 FQNEAQ come from the germline V gene (reference sequence). The CDR3 runs 15 residues. The CDR3 sequence is CASSSDRLRGNTIYF. The CDR3 region has the DNA TGTGCCAGCAGCTCGGACAGGCTCCGAGGAAACACCATATATTTT.

The chain uses TRBV6-1 and TRBJ1-2, with D unclear. The CDR3 consists of 11 residues. V lost 3 bases to trimming and J lost 6 bases, with 5 bases between them. Per germline, CDR1 MNHNS and CDR2 SASEGT. Written as DNA, the CDR3 is TGTGCCAGCAGTGACGGGGATGGCTACACCTTC. The encoded protein is CASSDGDGYTF.

This rearrangement joins TRBV6-5 to TRBJ2-7; 7 positions agree with TRBD2. The CDR3 is 16 residues long. V gave up 0 bases and J gave up 0 bases; unmatched junction bases: 5. The germline gives CDR1 MNHEY, CDR2 SVGAGI. The CDR3 DNA follows: TGTGCCAGCAGTTACTCCGCTAGCGGTAGCTCCTACGAGCAGTACTTC. Translation: CASSYSASGSSYEQYF.

This clone has more than one count but fewer than ten. The chain joins TRBV19 to TRBJ1-4, with D perhaps TRBD1 (5 bases). The CDR3 is 16 amino acids. V gave up 2 bases and J gave up 7 bases, with 17 bases separating them. Looked up from germline, CDR1 is LNHDA and CDR2 is SQIVND (reference sequence). CDR3 nucleotide sequence: TGTGCCAGTAGTATAAGGGGTTGGAGGGAGGGTGAAAAACTGTTTTTT. Protein product: CASSIRGWREGEKLFF.